This paragraph covers one T cell receptor beta chain sequence. Antigen unknown. These data originate in a study of shared clonotypes between healthy human individuals. TCRdb's table, derived via immunoSEQ multiplex PCR, lists solely in-frame clones and lacks some. This table has over a million clones, more than 75% appearing once. Study outcomes and limitations: Sequencing depth was expected to affect clonotype sharing among donors. Compared with memory subsets, naive subsets generally had larger estimated richness.

The germline V gene has CDR1 SGHNT and CDR2 YENEEA. The CDR3 sequence is 13 residues long. V lost 6 bases, J lost 4 bases, and 9 bases lay in between. The rearrangement joins TRBV11-3 to TRBJ2-2; perhaps D is TRBD1 or TRBD2 (6 bases each). Sequencing was carried out using memory CD4+ T cells from PBMCs. Stated subset: CD45RA-negative fraction. This clonotype was obtained from a man aged 18 to 30 in good health. Some clones in this sample may be carry-over from other donors' samples. The CDR3 is CASSGGGTGELFF. The CDR3 region has the DNA TGTGCCAGCAGTGGAGGGGGCACCGGGGAGCTGTTTTTT.